This T cell receptor (beta chain) was observed in a study of T-cell reconstitution after alpha-beta-depleted transplantation in children. During its preparation, the TCRbeta library received unique molecular identifiers. Each CDR3 protein is one row after TCRdb ran MiXCR on the PCR reads. This sample has 250,000 to 350,000 distinct CDR3 sequences, with approximately 9.6% found just once. Per germline, CDR1 LGHDT and CDR2 YNNKEL (reference sequence). The CDR3 has 15 residues. With V trimmed by 0 bases and J by 3 bases, 3 bases remained unmatched. Specimen: PBMCs from the stem cell graft donor, collected from the stem cell graft. The TCR originated in a human donor who donated a stem cell graft to a child with SCID. J is TRBJ2-7 and V is TRBV3-1, with TRBD2 identical over 9 bases. The CDR3 nucleotides read TGTGCCAGCAGCCAAGATATGACTAGCGGCTACGAGCAGTACTTC. This codes for CASSQDMTSGYEQYF.